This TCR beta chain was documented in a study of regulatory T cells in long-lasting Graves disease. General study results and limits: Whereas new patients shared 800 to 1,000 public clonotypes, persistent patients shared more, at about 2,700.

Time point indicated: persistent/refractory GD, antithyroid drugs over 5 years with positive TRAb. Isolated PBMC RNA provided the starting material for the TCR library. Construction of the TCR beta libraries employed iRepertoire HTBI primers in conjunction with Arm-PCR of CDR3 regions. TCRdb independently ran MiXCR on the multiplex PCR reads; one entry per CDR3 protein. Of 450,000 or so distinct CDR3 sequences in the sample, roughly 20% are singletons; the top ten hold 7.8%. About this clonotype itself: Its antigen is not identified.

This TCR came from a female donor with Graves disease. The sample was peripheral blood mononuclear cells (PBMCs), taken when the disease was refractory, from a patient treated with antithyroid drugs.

The chain's CDR3 is CASSPGGGAGQPQHF. The CDR3 nucleotides read TGTGCCAGCAGTCCCGGGGGGGGGGCGGGTCAGCCCCAGCATTTT. The chain uses TRBV6-1 and TRBJ1-5; tentative D call: TRBD1 (6 bases). Germline V gene data show CDR1 as MNHNS and CDR2 as SASEGT. The V gene lost 5 bases and the J gene lost 6 bases, with 17 bases spanning the gap. This CDR3 comprises 15 residues.